This T cell receptor (beta chain) was documented in a study of immune characteristics of hereditary and idiopathic chronic pancreatitis. On this clone: Its antigen is currently unknown.

Patients having total pancreatectomy with islet autotransplantation provided the chronic pancreatitis pancreas tissue. Study observations and caveats: Samples were taken only at TPIAT; differing disease duration may matter. Chronic pancreatitis from alcohol use was left out of the study. Higher disease severity scores went with more productive TCR rearrangements. Both chronic pancreatitis groups had higher TCRbeta diversity and lower clonality than controls.

Libraries were prepared by immunoSEQ multiplex PCR; TCRdb keeps only in-frame clonotypes and omits some of them. The sample includes about 14,000 clones, 73% seen only once; the top ten take around 14%. The specimen sequenced was pancreas tissue with hereditary chronic pancreatitis. The source is a human donor with chronic pancreatitis.

The CDR3 region is CASQSRTSGRSYEQYF. CDR3 nucleotide sequence: TGTGCCAGCCAATCGAGGACTAGCGGGAGAAGCTACGAGCAGTACTTC. The rearrangement links TRBV2 to TRBJ2-7, with 13 bases that match TRBD2. With V trimmed by 8 bases and J by 3 bases, 10 bases remained unmatched. The germline V gene has CDR1 SNHLY and CDR2 FYNNEI. This CDR3 contains 16 residues.